The subject of this entry is one T cell receptor beta chain. Its target is unknown. TCRdb called the RT-PCR reads again in MiXCR, with one record for every CDR3 protein. The sample shows under 550,000 distinct CDR3 sequences, 7.5% to 8.5% of them seen only once. This entry belongs to a study of response to subunit inactivated influenza vaccine. General study points: The study's authors posited that every seasonal influenza vaccination enlists few new T cells.

This CDR3 has 13 residues. From germline, CDR1 is LGHDT and CDR2 YNNKEL (reference sequence). With 1 base clipped from V and 6 bases from J, the junction kept 3 bases outside the gene matches. This TCR was sampled from a man aged 50-75 years who received an inactivated influenza vaccine. V usage is TRBV3-1 and J usage is TRBJ2-7; 7 bases agree with TRBD2. The input for sequencing was PBMCs from blood, taken about 24 months after vaccination. CDR3 sequence reads: CASSQGASGEQYF. DNA for the CDR3: TGTGCCAGCAGCCAAGGGGCTAGCGGCGAGCAGTACTTC.